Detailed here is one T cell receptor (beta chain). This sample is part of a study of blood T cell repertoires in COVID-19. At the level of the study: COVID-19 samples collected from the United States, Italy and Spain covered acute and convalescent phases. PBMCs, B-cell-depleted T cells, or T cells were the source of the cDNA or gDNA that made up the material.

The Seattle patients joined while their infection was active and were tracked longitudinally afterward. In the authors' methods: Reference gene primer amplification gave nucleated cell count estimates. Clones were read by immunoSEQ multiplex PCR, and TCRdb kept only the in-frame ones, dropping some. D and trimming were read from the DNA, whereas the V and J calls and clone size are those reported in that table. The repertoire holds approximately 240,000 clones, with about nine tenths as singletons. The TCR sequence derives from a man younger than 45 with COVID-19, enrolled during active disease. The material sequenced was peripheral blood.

CDR3: CASSVDRQNIQYF. In nucleotides, the CDR3 is TGTGCCAGCAGCGTGGACAGACAAAACATTCAGTACTTC. This chain links TRBV11-1 with TRBJ2-4; TRBD1 is a possible D gene (6 bases). CDR3 size: 13 residues. The V and J ends lost 5 bases and 5 bases respectively, with 10 bases between them. Germline-derived CDR1 and CDR2 are SGHAT and FQDESV (reference sequence). The complete variable domain, with remaining parts taken from reference TRBV11-1 and TRBJ2-4, reads EAEVAQSPRYKITEKSQAVAFWCDPISGHATLYWYRQILGQGPELLVQFQDESVVDDSQLPKDRFSAERLKGVDSTLKIQPAELGDSAMYLCASSVDRQNIQYFGAGTRLSVL.